These 26 T cell receptor beta chains came from one sample sequenced in a study of blood T cell repertoires in COVID-19. The repertoire was sequenced with immunoSEQ multiplex PCR; TCRdb's copy has only in-frame clones and lacks some. Of about 74,000 clones in the sample, over 70% were seen once. The specimen was peripheral blood. The receptor set was obtained from a man in his 70s with acute or convalescent COVID-19.

This chain links TRBV5-1 with TRBJ2-1; 7 nucleotides match TRBD1. Germline loops: CDR1 SGHRS, CDR2 YFSETQ. The CDR3 extends over 16 amino acids. Trimming took 4 bases from V and 0 from J; bases not matched to a gene: 7. CDR3 amino acids: CASSLQGISSYNEQFF. DNA of the CDR3: TGCGCCAGCAGCCTACAGGGGATTAGCTCCTACAATGAGCAGTTCTTC.

The chain couples TRBV28 to TRBJ1-1; 8 nucleotides align to TRBD1. The germline CDR1 and CDR2 sequences are MDHEN and SYDVKM. Trimming at V came to 6 bases and at J to 5 bases, leaving 11 bases not matched to a gene. The length of the CDR3 is 15 residues. This CDR3 is CASRLTGVVKTEAFF. In nucleotides, the CDR3 is TGTGCCAGCAGGCTGACAGGGGTGGTAAAAACTGAAGCTTTCTTT.

The chain uses TRBV14 and TRBJ1-2, with TRBD1 matching 10 bases. The CDR3 has 12 amino acids. Trimming removed 4 bases from V and 8 bases from J; junction bases left unmatched: 1. Germline assignment: CDR1 SGHDN and CDR2 FVKESK. The CDR3 coding sequence is TGTGCCAGCAGCCGGGACAGGGGAGGCTACACCTTC. It is translated as CASSRDRGGYTF.

The chain links TRBV7-9 to TRBJ1-2; possibly TRBD1 for D (6 bases). Germline V CDR1 and CDR2: SEHNR, FQNEAQ (reference sequence). CDR3 length: 15 amino acids. Trimming shortened V by 5 bases and J by 4 bases, and 17 bases separated the two germline ends. As DNA, the CDR3 is TGTGCCAGCAGCGTTTTAACAGGGAGCTCCTATGGCTACACCTTC. Translating gives CASSVLTGSSYGYTF.

The rearrangement links TRBV19 to TRBJ2-2; TRBD1 might be the D (5 bases). The V and J ends lost 7 bases and 3 bases respectively, with 12 bases between them. Germline V gene sequence: CDR1 LNHDA, CDR2 SQIVND (reference sequence). The CDR3 runs to 14 residues. In DNA, the CDR3 is TGTGCCAGTAAGGCAGGGCCCGACACCGGGGAGCTGTTTTTT. It yields the protein CASKAGPDTGELFF.

This clone was seen a few times. The genes are TRBV10-1 and TRBJ1-1; weak D call: TRBD1 (5 bases). The V gene lost 3 bases and the J gene lost 3 bases, with 8 bases spanning the gap. This CDR3 contains 13 residues. Looked up from germline, CDR1 is WNHNN and CDR2 is SYGVQD (reference sequence). CDR3 DNA: TGCGCCAGCAGTGAAGTGACAGACACTGAAGCTTTCTTT. Amino acid sequence: CASSEVTDTEAFF.

The gene calls are TRBV28 and TRBJ1-5, with a tentative D call TRBD1 (5 bases). V shed 3 bases and J shed 3 bases, with 15 bases lying between them. CDR3 length equals 16 residues. Per germline, CDR1 MDHEN and CDR2 SYDVKM. DNA for the CDR3: TGTGCCAGCAGTTTCAGGGTCCGGGCCCCCAATCAGCCCCAGCATTTT. Its protein product is CASSFRVRAPNQPQHF.

The genes are TRBV15 and TRBJ1-4; D perhaps matches TRBD1 (6 bases). The V and J ends lost 3 bases and 8 bases respectively, with 16 bases between them. From germline, CDR1 is LNHNV and CDR2 YYDKDF (reference sequence). The CDR3 has 15 amino acids. The CDR3 DNA reads TGTGCCACCAGCAGGCTCGGGACAAACTGGGAAAAACTGTTTTTT. Protein: CATSRLGTNWEKLFF.

The J gene is TRBJ2-1, the V gene TRBV28; 12 nucleotides align to TRBD2. The germline V gene has CDR1 MDHEN and CDR2 SYDVKM. The junction had 10 bases not matched to a gene; V was cut back by 2 bases and J by 14 bases. The CDR3 runs to 15 residues. DNA for the CDR3: TGTGCCAGCAGTTTAAGGGCTAGCGGGAGGGCCTTTGAGTTCTTC. Its protein product is CASSLRASGRAFEFF.

The chain has TRBV12-3 or TRBV12-4 and TRBJ1-6; D gene ambiguous. V dropped 3 bases and J dropped 10 bases, with 10 bases sitting between them. The CDR3 loop spans 13 amino acids. CDR3 residues: CASSLEGFSPLHF. The CDR3 bases are TGTGCCAGCAGTTTGGAGGGATTCTCACCCCTCCACTTT.

The chain recombines TRBV27 with TRBJ2-3, with a weak D call TRBD1 (5 bases). The CDR3 extends over 14 amino acids. V lost 1 base to trimming and J lost 6 bases, with 11 bases between them. Germline-derived CDR1 and CDR2 are MNHEY and SMNVEV (reference sequence). Written as DNA, the CDR3 is TGTGCCAGCAGTTTATTGGGGCCGGCCGATACGCAGTATTTT. Translating gives CASSLLGPADTQYF.

V and J are TRBV7-2 and TRBJ2-5; D might be TRBD2 (6 bases). This CDR3 spans 15 amino acids. Germline assignment: CDR1 SGHTA and CDR2 FQGNSA. V dropped 1 base and J dropped 1 base, with 10 bases sitting between them. The CDR3 loop is CASSLVSGVQETQYF. CDR3 bases: TGTGCCAGCAGCTTAGTTTCGGGAGTCCAAGAGACCCAGTACTTC.

CDR3 protein: CASSRDRSGSTDTQYF. The CDR3 DNA reads as TGCGCCAGCAGCCGGGACAGGTCTGGGAGCACAGATACGCAGTATTTT. The V call is TRBV5-1, the J call TRBJ2-3, with TRBD1 identical over 8 bases. The J segment lost 0 bases and the V segment lost 4 bases, leaving 7 bases of the junction unmatched. The germline CDR1 and CDR2 sequences are SGHRS and YFSETQ. CDR3 length equals 16 residues.

The rearrangement joins TRBV5-1 to TRBJ2-3, with D tentatively TRBD2 (5 bases). Trimming pared 7 bases from V and 2 bases from J, leaving 14 bases between. The CDR3 spans 14 residues. The V gene's germline CDR1 is SGHRS and CDR2 YFSETQ. The DNA of the CDR3 is TGCGCCAGCGTGGCGGAGGCGGCCACAGATACGCAGTATTTT. Encoded protein: CASVAEAATDTQYF.

The chain is built from TRBV5-8 and TRBJ2-1; D remains ambiguous. The germline V gene encodes CDR1 SGHTS and CDR2 YDEGEE. There are 14 residues in the CDR3. Between the trimmed V and J ends, which lost 5 bases and 5 bases, there was a span of 14 bases. The CDR3 DNA sequence: TGTGCCAGCAGTTTGTCTCGGTCCAACAATGAGCAGTTCTTC. Translation gives CASSLSRSNNEQFF.

This clone was seen only a few times. V gene TRBV13 combines with J gene TRBJ2-2; the D gene is possibly TRBD2 (5 bases). With 4 bases removed from V and 4 bases from J, the gap between germline ends came to 7 bases. Germline lookup yields CDR1 PRHDT and CDR2 FYEKMQ (reference sequence). This CDR3 is built from 13 residues. Here the CDR3 reads CASSSGFTGELFF. The CDR3 nucleotides read TGTGCCAGCAGCTCGGGATTCACCGGGGAGCTGTTTTTT.

This chain links TRBV5-1 with TRBJ2-7; 8 bases match TRBD1. The CDR3 covers 14 residues. Trimming took 0 bases from V and 5 from J; bases not matched to a gene: 4. Per germline, CDR1 SGHRS and CDR2 YFSETQ. CDR3: CASSLGSGGNEQYF. CDR3 nucleotide sequence: TGCGCCAGCAGCTTGGGGTCAGGGGGCAACGAGCAGTACTTC.

This clone has only a few counts. The rearrangement uses TRBV11-2 and TRBJ2-7; 9 positions match TRBD2. CDR1 is SGHAT, CDR2 FQNNGV, per germline. V was clipped by 1 base and J by 3 bases; unmatched bases: 13. The CDR3 is 18 amino acids. The CDR3 here is CASSLVLAGSPPYYEQYF. DNA of the CDR3: TGTGCCAGCAGCTTAGTACTAGCGGGTTCCCCCCCTTACTACGAGCAGTACTTC.

This clone was seen only a few times. The genes are TRBV6-5 and TRBJ2-5; TRBD1 aligns across 7 bases. CDR3 length equals 13 residues. V lost 9 bases to trimming and J lost 5 bases; unmatched junction nucleotides: 9. Germline CDR1 and CDR2: MNHEY and SVGAGI. CDR3 sequence reads: CASRIQGEETQYF. CDR3 in DNA: TGTGCCAGTAGGATTCAGGGGGAGGAGACCCAGTACTTC.

The chain joins TRBV7-9 to TRBJ2-2; a weak D match, TRBD1 (6 bases). Per the germline V gene, CDR1 is SEHNR and CDR2 is FQNEAQ (reference sequence). The CDR3 is 13 residues long. V gave up 11 bases and J gave up 2 bases, with 12 bases separating them. The CDR3 here is CALTGINTGELFF. In nucleotides, the CDR3 is TGTGCCTTAACAGGGATCAACACCGGGGAGCTGTTTTTT.

V gene TRBV28 combines with J gene TRBJ1-3; D unclear. Deletions cut 3 bases from V and 0 bases from J, with 12 bases between. The V gene's germline CDR1 is MDHEN and CDR2 SYDVKM. CDR3 length equals 16 residues. CDR3 DNA sequence: TGTGCCAGCAGTTTGTTGTGGGCCTCCTCTGGAAACACCATATATTTT. This encodes CASSLLWASSGNTIYF.

The chain combines TRBV21-1 with TRBJ2-1; TRBD1 is the table's D call and was not checked against the DNA. TRBV21-1 is a recognized pseudogene. The CDR3 totals 15 residues. CDR3 in DNA: TGTGCCAGCAGCAAAGGTTCGGCCAGGGGAAATGAGCAGTTCTTC. Its protein is CASSKGSARGNEQFF.

The gene calls are TRBV6-4 and TRBJ2-3; D is possibly TRBD2 (5 bases). The CDR3 spans 16 residues. The germline gives CDR1 MRHNA, CDR2 SNTAGT. Trimming took off 5 bases at V and 1 base at J, with 16 bases between the two ends. In DNA, the CDR3 is TGTGCCAGCAGTTCGGGCGGGTCATCCCGCACAGATACGCAGTATTTT. Encoded protein: CASSSGGSSRTDTQYF.

The gene calls are TRBV7-2 and TRBJ2-1; TRBD2 is a possible D gene (5 bases). The germline V gene has CDR1 SGHTA and CDR2 FQGNSA. CDR3 length: 14 amino acids. V was pared by 4 bases and J by 9 bases, with 16 bases between. The CDR3 sequence: CASSYTGNSVEQFF. The CDR3 nucleotides are TGTGCCAGCAGCTACACCGGGAACTCTGTTGAGCAGTTCTTC.

This clone was counted a few times. The rearrangement uses TRBV19 and TRBJ1-4; TRBD1 agrees at 7 bases. The CDR3 has 15 residues. Per germline, CDR1 LNHDA and CDR2 SQIVND (reference sequence). Germline trimming cut 6 bases from V and 4 bases from J; bases unmatched to any gene: 8. The CDR3: CASRPRDSRNEKLFF. In DNA, the CDR3 is TGTGCCAGTAGGCCCCGGGACAGCCGTAATGAAAAACTGTTTTTT.

The rearrangement joins TRBV28 to TRBJ2-7, with 7 nucleotides matching TRBD2. Germline values: CDR1 MDHEN, CDR2 SYDVKM. The CDR3 has 12 amino acids. V dropped 7 bases and J dropped 5; count of bases not matched to a gene: 5. The CDR3 is CASTPGGNEQYF. CDR3 DNA: TGTGCCAGCACCCCCGGGGGGAACGAGCAGTACTTC.